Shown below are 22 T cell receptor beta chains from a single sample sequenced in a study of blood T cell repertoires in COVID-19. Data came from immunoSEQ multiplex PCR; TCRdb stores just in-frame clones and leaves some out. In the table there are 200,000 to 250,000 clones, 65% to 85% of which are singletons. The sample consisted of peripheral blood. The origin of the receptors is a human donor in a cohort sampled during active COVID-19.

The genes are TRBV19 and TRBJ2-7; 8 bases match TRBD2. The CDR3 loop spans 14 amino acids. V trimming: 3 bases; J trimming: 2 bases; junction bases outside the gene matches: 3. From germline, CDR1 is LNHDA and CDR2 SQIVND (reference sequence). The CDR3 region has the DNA TGTGCCAGTAGTATTACGGGACTAGCCTACGAGCAGTACTTC. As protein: CASSITGLAYEQYF.

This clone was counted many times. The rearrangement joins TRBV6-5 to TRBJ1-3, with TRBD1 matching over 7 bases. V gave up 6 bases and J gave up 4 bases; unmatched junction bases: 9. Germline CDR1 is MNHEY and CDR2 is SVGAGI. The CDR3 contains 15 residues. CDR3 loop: CASRRDRNGGNTIYF. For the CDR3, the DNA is TGTGCCAGCAGGAGGGACAGAAACGGGGGAAACACCATATATTTT.

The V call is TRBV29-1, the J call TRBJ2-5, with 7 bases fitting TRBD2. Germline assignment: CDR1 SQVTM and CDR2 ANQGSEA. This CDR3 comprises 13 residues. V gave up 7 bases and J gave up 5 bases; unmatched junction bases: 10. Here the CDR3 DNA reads TGCAGCGGGAGAACGGGAGCGGGGGAGACCCAGTACTTC. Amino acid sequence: CSGRTGAGETQYF.

The CDR3 is CASSIQLGLRYEQFF. The CDR3 nucleotides are TGTGCCAGTAGTATCCAGTTGGGACTCCGCTATGAGCAGTTCTTC. The chain has TRBV19 and TRBJ2-1, with D perhaps TRBD2 (6 bases). V gave up 3 bases and J gave up 8 bases, with 17 bases separating them. CDR1 and CDR2 from the germline V gene are LNHDA and SQIVND (reference sequence). This CDR3 has 15 residues. Full variable domain (missing parts from reference TRBV19 and TRBJ2-1): DGGITQSPKYLFRKEGQNVTLSCEQNLNHDAMYWYRQDPGQGLRLIYYSQIVNDFQKGDIAEGYSVSREKKESFPLTVTSAQKNPTAFYLCASSIQLGLRYEQFFGPGTRLTVL.

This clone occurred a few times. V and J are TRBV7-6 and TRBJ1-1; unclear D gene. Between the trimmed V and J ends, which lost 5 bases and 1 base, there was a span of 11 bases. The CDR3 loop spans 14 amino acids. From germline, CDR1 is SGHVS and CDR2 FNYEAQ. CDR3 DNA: TGTGCCAGCAGCGGCGGGGAGGCGAACACTGAAGCTTTCTTT. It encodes CASSGGEANTEAFF.

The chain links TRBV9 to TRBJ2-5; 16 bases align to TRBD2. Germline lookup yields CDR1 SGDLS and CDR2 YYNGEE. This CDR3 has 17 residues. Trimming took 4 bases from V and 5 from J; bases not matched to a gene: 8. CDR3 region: CASSPGTSGGAGETQYF. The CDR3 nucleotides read TGTGCCAGCAGCCCAGGGACTAGCGGGGGGGCCGGTGAGACCCAGTACTTC.

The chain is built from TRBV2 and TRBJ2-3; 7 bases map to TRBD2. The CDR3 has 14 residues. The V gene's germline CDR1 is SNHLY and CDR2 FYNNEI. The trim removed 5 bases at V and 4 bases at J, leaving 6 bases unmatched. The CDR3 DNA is TGTGCCAGCAGTCCCCGGGGGGTGGCAGATACGCAGTATTTT. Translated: CASSPRGVADTQYF.

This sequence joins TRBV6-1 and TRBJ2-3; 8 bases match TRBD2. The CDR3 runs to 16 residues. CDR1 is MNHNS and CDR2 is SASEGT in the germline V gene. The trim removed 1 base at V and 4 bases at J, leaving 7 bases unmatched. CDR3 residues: CASSEVGTRGADTQYF. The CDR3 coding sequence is TGTGCCAGCAGTGAAGTGGGGACTAGGGGTGCAGATACGCAGTATTTT.

The CDR3 is CASSFTTRNRTSGNNEQFF. The CDR3 bases are TGTGCCAGCTCCTTCACCACCAGAAACAGGACTAGCGGGAACAATGAGCAGTTCTTC. The chain employs TRBV18 and TRBJ2-1; 12 bases agree with TRBD2. The CDR3 has 19 residues. After removal of 6 bases from V and 5 bases from J, the junction contained 17 bases not matched to a gene. Per germline, CDR1 KGHSH and CDR2 LQKENI.

This chain's CDR3 is CASSFPRGQSETQYF. The DNA of the CDR3 is TGTGCCAGCAGTTTTCCGAGGGGGCAATCGGAGACCCAGTACTTC. J is TRBJ2-5 and V is TRBV28; 7 bases line up with TRBD1. Trimming cost V 3 bases and J 5 bases; bases outside gene matches: 9. CDR1 and CDR2 (germline): MDHEN, SYDVKM. The CDR3 loop spans 15 amino acids.

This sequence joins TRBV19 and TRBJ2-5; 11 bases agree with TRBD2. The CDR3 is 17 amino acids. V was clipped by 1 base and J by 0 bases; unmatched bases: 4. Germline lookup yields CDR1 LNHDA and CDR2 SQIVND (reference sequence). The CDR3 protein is CASSIALAGGYQETQYF. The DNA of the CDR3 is TGTGCCAGTAGTATAGCTCTAGCGGGGGGCTACCAAGAGACCCAGTACTTC.

CDR3 nucleotides: TGTGCCAGCAGCATTAGTAGCGTAAATACAGATACGCAGTATTTT. Amino acids: CASSISSVNTDTQYF. The chain has TRBV7-9 and TRBJ2-3; tentative D call: TRBD2 (5 bases). The V gene lost 5 bases and the J gene lost 3 bases, with 15 bases spanning the gap. Germline V gene lookup returns CDR1 SEHNR and CDR2 FQNEAQ (reference sequence). The CDR3 has 15 amino acids.

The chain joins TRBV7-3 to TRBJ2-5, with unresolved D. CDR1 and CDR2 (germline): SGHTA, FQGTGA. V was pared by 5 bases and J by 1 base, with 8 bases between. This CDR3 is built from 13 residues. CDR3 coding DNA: TGTGCCAGCAGCCCCTCCGTCCAAGAGACCCAGTACTTC. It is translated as CASSPSVQETQYF.

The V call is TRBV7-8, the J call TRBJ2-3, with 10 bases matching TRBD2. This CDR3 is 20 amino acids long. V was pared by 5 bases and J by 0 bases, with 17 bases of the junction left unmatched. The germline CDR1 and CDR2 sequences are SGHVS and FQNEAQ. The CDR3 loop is CASSPGGQRGGRWSTDTQYF. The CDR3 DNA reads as TGTGCCAGCAGCCCTGGGGGCCAGCGGGGGGGCAGGTGGAGCACAGATACGCAGTATTTT.

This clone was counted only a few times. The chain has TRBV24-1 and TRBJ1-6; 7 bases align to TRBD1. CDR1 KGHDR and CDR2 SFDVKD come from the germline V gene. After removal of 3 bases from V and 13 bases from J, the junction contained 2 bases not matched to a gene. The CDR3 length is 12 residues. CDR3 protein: CATSDGQDPLHF. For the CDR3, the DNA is TGTGCCACCAGTGATGGACAGGACCCCCTCCACTTT.

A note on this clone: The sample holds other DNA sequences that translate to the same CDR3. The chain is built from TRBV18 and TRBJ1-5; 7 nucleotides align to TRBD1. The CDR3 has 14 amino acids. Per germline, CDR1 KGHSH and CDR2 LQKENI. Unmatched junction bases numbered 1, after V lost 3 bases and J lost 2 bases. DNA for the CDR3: TGTGCCAGCTCACCCGGACAGGGCAATCAGCCCCAGCATTTT. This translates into CASSPGQGNQPQHF.

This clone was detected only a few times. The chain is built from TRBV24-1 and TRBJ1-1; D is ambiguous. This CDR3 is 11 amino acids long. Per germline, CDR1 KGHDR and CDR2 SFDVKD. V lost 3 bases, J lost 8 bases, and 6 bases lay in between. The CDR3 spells CATSDEEEAFF. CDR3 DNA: TGTGCCACCAGTGATGAGGAGGAAGCTTTCTTT.

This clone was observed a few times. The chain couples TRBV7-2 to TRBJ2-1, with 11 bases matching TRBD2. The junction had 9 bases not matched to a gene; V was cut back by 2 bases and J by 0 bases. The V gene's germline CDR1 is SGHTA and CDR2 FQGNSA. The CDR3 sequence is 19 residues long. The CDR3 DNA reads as TGTGCCAGCAGCTTAATATTAGCGGGAGGGCCGAGCTCCTACAATGAGCAGTTCTTC. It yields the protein CASSLILAGGPSSYNEQFF. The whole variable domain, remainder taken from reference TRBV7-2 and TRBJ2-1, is GAGVSQSPSNKVTEKGKDVELRCDPISGHTALYWYRQSLGQGLEFLIYFQGNSAPDKSGLPSDRFSAERTGGSVSTLTIQRTQQEDSAVYLCASSLILAGGPSSYNEQFFGPGTRLTVL.

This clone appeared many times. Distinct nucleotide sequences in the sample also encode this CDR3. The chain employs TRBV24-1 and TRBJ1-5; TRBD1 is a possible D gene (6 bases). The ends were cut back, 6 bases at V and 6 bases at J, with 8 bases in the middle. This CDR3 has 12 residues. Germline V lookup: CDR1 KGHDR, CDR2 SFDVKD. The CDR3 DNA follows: TGTGCCACCAGTCAAGGGGGTCAGCCCCAGCATTTT. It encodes CATSQGGQPQHF.

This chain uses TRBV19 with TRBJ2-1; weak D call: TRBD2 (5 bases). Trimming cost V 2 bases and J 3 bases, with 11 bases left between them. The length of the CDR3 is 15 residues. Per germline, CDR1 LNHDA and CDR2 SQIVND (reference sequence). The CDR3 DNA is TGTGCCAGTAGTATACGGCTAGCCATCTACAATGAGCAGTTCTTC. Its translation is CASSIRLAIYNEQFF. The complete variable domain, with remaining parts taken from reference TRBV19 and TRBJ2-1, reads DGGITQSPKYLFRKEGQNVTLSCEQNLNHDAMYWYRQDPGQGLRLIYYSQIVNDFQKGDIAEGYSVSREKKESFPLTVTSAQKNPTAFYLCASSIRLAIYNEQFFGPGTRLTVL.

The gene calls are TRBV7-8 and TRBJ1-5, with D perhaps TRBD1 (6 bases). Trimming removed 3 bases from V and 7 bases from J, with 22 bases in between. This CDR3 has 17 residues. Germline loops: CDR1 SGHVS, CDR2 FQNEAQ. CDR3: CASSFDGTTRASQPQHF. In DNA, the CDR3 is TGTGCCAGCAGCTTCGACGGGACAACTAGGGCAAGCCAGCCCCAGCATTTT. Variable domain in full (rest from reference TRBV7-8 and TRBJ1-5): GAGVSQSPRYKVAKRGQDVALRCDPISGHVSLFWYQQALGQGPEFLTYFQNEAQLDKSGLPSDRFFAERPEGSVSTLKIQRTQQEDSAVYLCASSFDGTTRASQPQHFGDGTRLSIL.

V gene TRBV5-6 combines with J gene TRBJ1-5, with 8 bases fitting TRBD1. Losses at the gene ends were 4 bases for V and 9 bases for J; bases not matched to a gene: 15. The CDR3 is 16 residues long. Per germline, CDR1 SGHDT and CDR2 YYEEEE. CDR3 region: CASSIGQGGLLGPQHF. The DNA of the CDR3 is TGTGCCAGCAGCATCGGACAGGGAGGGCTTTTGGGGCCCCAGCATTTT.